This T cell receptor beta chain emerged from a study of T cells in Graves' hyperthyroidism and ophthalmopathy. Trimming removed 0 bases at V and 4 bases at J, with 6 bases between. The germline gives CDR1 LGHDT, CDR2 YNNKEL (reference sequence). This CDR3 contains 13 residues. RNA transcripts provided the source from which TCR beta CDR3 regions were amplified. During a first-round RT-PCR of the TCR CDR3, the HTBI primer set was used. MiXCR was run by TCRdb on the multiplex PCR reads, yielding one entry per CDR3 protein. The table records under 350,000 distinct CDR3 sequences, 20% to 25% of them present only once. Uncontrolled infections, other autoimmune diseases, pregnancy or lactation led to exclusion of patients. The diagnostic basis comprised clinical symptoms, serum thyroxine and TRAb, thyroid ultrasound and orbital computed tomography. Out of 10 ml of fresh peripheral blood came the PBMCs. In this sample, this clonotype turned up many times. The antigen remains undetermined.

Study findings and constraints: Blood also contained most expanded thyroid clonotypes above 0.001.

The sequencing sample was made of blood. The TCR comes from a woman aged 50 to 60 with Graves' hyperthyroidism. V and J are TRBV3-1 and TRBJ1-2; D remains ambiguous. CDR3 DNA sequence: TGTGCCAGCAGCCAAGAGTGGAGCTATGGCTACACCTTC. Its protein is CASSQEWSYGYTF. Full variable domain (missing parts from reference TRBV3-1 and TRBJ1-2): DTAVSQTPKYLVTQMGNDKSIKCEQNLGHDTMYWYKQDSKKFLKIMFSYNNKELIINETVPNRFSPKSPDKAHLNLHINSLELGDSAVYFCASSQEWSYGYTFGSGTRLTVV.